Below, 13 T cell receptor beta chains from the same sample are listed, as sequenced in a study of radiation and T cells in renal cell carcinoma. This sample's treatment: treatment-naive control, cytoreductive nephrectomy. Profiling relied on immunoSEQ multiplex PCR, and the TCRdb table lists in-frame clones only, not all of them. The sample lists over 15,000 clones; 58% were seen once. Material: tumor tissue, obtained from a patient whose treatment was nephrectomy without radiotherapy. The receptor set was obtained from a man aged 35 to 55 with renal cell carcinoma.

This rearrangement joins TRBV6-6 to TRBJ1-5; D might be TRBD1 (6 bases). Germline CDR1 MNHNY, CDR2 SVGAGI (reference sequence). Trimming left V 6 bases short and J 2 bases short, with 11 bases between. CDR3 length: 14 residues. CDR3 DNA: TGTGCCAGCAGGTCAGGGGTGGGCAATCAGCCCCAGCATTTT. Encoded protein: CASRSGVGNQPQHF.

This sequence joins TRBV2 and TRBJ1-1; maybe TRBD1 (6 bases). This CDR3 is 14 amino acids long. The V gene's germline CDR1 is SNHLY and CDR2 FYNNEI. V lost 8 bases to trimming and J lost 4 bases, with 17 bases between them. The CDR3 region has the DNA TGTGCCAGCGTCTTGGGGCCGACAGGCACTGAAGCTTTCTTT. It encodes CASVLGPTGTEAFF.

This clone came up a few times. The chain is built from TRBV10-3 and TRBJ2-5; D not certain. The CDR3 has 12 amino acids. The V end lost 2 bases, the J end lost 4 bases, and 5 bases lay between the germline ends. Germline CDR1 is ENHRY and CDR2 is SYGVKD. CDR3 nucleotide sequence: TGTGCCATCAGTGAGAAAGGAGAGACCCAGTACTTC. This encodes CAISEKGETQYF.

The chain couples TRBV6-5 to TRBJ2-1, with TRBD2 matching over 8 bases. CDR1 MNHEY and CDR2 SVGAGI come from the germline V gene. The CDR3 runs to 13 residues. V dropped 7 bases and J dropped 9; count of bases not matched to a gene: 8. The CDR3 region has the DNA TGTGCCAGCACCGGGACTAGTCTAAGTGAGCAGTTCTTC. This translates into CASTGTSLSEQFF.

The chain employs TRBV7-3 and TRBJ2-3; 7 bases agree with TRBD1. CDR3 length equals 15 residues. V shed 6 bases, J shed 3 bases, and the junction held 9 bases outside the gene matches. CDR1 is SGHTA and CDR2 is FQGTGA in the germline V gene. The CDR3 region is CASSLTGVTTDTQYF. CDR3 bases: TGTGCCAGCAGTCTCACAGGGGTAACGACAGATACGCAGTATTTT.

This clone was counted a few times. The chain couples TRBV19 to TRBJ2-2, with D possibly TRBD1 on 6 matching bases. The CDR3 has 15 residues. The germline gives CDR1 LNHDA, CDR2 SQIVND (reference sequence). V gave up 8 bases and J gave up 4 bases, with 17 bases separating them. CDR3 coding DNA: TGTGCCAGTTACACAGGGTGGGGCGGCACCGGGGAGCTGTTTTTT. It translates to CASYTGWGGTGELFF.

The CDR3 nucleotides read TGCGCCAGCAGCAGGGGGCCAGCGGGGGTGAACACCGGGGAGCTGTTTTTT. This codes for CASSRGPAGVNTGELFF. The chain recombines TRBV4-1 with TRBJ2-2, with a tentative D call TRBD2 (8 bases). The CDR3 contains 17 residues. CDR1 is MGHRA and CDR2 is YSYEKL in the germline V gene. V was shortened by 5 bases and J by 1 base, with 17 bases between the two germline ends.

The chain is built from TRBV5-1 and TRBJ2-3, with D perhaps TRBD1 or TRBD2 (5 bases each). Germline V CDR1 and CDR2: SGHRS, YFSETQ. Trimming took 1 base from V and 2 from J, leaving 14 bases between them. This CDR3 region has 16 residues. The chain's CDR3 is CASSLLGGKLTDTQYF. CDR3 coding DNA: TGCGCCAGCAGCTTGCTTGGGGGAAAACTCACAGATACGCAGTATTTT.

The V gene is TRBV7-9, the J gene TRBJ1-2; D is uncertain. Trimming cost V 8 bases and J 4 bases, with 14 bases left between them. Germline CDR1 reads SEHNR; CDR2 reads FQNEAQ (reference sequence). The CDR3 totals 13 residues. The CDR3 coding sequence is TGTGCCAGCGGAATACAGACATCCTATGGCTACACCTTC. Protein sequence: CASGIQTSYGYTF.

There are a few counts of this clone. The chain links TRBV5-6 to TRBJ1-1; 7 positions agree with TRBD1. This CDR3 comprises 15 residues. The germline V gene has CDR1 SGHDT and CDR2 YYEEEE. V dropped 6 bases and J dropped 0; count of bases not matched to a gene: 8. The CDR3 reads CASIRRGQMNTEAFF. In DNA, the CDR3 is TGTGCCAGCATCCGAAGGGGGCAGATGAACACTGAAGCTTTCTTT.

The chain combines TRBV9 with TRBJ1-5; D is uncertain. The germline gives CDR1 SGDLS, CDR2 YYNGEE. V lost 3 bases and J lost 3, with 7 bases in between. The CDR3 is made up of 13 amino acids. CDR3 DNA sequence: TGTGCCAGCAGCGCCTCCTACAATCAGCCCCAGCATTTT. It is translated as CASSASYNQPQHF.

This clone came up once. The chain has TRBV7-2 and TRBJ2-3; TRBD2 agrees at 12 bases. This CDR3 is built from 15 residues. V lost 4 bases and J lost 10; bases outside the gene matches: 9. Germline assignment: CDR1 SGHTA and CDR2 FQGNSA. The CDR3 bases are TGTGCCAGCAGCTCACACGGACTAGCGGGGCCCTCGCAGTATTTT. Its translation: CASSSHGLAGPSQYF.

A few counts support this clone. V is TRBV11-3 and J is TRBJ1-1, with a tentative D call TRBD1 (6 bases). The germline V and J ends were trimmed by 1 base and 6 bases, with 9 bases remaining between them. Germline V gene data show CDR1 as SGHNT and CDR2 as YENEEA. The length of the CDR3 is 13 residues. CDR3 amino acids: CASSLGGGSEAFF. The CDR3 coding sequence is TGTGCCAGCAGCTTAGGAGGGGGGTCTGAAGCTTTCTTT.